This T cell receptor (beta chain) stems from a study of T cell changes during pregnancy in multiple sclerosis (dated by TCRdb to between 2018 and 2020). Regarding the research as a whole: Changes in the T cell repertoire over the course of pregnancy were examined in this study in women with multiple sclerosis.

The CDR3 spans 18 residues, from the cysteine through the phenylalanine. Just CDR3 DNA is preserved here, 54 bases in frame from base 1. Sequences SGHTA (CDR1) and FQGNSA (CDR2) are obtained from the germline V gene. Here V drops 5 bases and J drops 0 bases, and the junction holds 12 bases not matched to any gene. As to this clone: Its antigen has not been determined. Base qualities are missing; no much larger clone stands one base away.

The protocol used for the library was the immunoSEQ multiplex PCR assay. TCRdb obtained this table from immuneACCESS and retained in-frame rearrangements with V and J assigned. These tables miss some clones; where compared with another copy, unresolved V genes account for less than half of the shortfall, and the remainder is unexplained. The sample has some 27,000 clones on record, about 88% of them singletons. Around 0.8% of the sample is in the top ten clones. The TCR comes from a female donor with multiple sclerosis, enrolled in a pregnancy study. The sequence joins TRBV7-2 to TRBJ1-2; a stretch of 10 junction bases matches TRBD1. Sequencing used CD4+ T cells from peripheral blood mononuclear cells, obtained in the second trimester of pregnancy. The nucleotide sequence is TGTGCCAGCAGCCCGGACGCCGGGACAGGGGTCACTAACTATGGCTACACCTTC. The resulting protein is CASSPDAGTGVTNYGYTF.